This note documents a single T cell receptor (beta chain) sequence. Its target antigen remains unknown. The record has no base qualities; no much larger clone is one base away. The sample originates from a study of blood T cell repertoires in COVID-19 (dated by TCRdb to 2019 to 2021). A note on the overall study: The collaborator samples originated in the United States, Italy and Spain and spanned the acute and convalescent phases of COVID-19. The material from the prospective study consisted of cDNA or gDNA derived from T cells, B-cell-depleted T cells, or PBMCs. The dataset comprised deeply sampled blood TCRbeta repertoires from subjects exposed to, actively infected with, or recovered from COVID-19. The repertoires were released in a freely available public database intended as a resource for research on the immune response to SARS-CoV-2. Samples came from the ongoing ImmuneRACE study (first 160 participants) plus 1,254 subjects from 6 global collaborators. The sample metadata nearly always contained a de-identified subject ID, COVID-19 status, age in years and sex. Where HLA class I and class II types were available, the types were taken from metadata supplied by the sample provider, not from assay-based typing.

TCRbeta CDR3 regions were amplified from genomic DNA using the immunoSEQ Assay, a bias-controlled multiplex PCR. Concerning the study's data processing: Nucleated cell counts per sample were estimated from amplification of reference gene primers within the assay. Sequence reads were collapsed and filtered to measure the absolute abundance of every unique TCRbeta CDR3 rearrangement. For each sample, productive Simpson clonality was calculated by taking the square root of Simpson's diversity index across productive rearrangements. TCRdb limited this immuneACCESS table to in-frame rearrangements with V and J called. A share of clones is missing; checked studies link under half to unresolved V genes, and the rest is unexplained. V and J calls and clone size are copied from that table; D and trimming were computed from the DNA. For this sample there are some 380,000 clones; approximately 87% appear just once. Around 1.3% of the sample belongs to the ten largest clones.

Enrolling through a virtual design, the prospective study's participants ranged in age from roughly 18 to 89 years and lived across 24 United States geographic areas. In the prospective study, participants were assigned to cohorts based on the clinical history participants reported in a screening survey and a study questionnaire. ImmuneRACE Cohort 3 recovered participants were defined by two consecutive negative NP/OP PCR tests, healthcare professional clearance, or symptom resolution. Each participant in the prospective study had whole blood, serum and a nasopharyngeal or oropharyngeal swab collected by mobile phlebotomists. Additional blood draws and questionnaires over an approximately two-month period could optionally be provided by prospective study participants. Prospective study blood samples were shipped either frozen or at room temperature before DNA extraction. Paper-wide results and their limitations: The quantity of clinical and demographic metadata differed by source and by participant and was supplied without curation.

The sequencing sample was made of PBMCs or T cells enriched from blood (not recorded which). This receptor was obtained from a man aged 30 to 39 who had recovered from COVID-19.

The sequence in DNA is TGTGCCAGCAGCTTAGGAGAAACGAACACTGAAGCTTTCTTT. Its amino acids are CASSLGETNTEAFF. The chain is encoded by TRBV7-6 joined to TRBJ1-1, with the D segment identity uncertain. Sequences SGHVS (CDR1) and FNYEAQ (CDR2) are obtained from the germline V gene. The CDR3 has 14 amino acids, counting the end cysteine and phenylalanine. CDR3 DNA only is kept here, 42 bases in frame from base 1. V is pared back by 1 base and J by 1 base, with 7 bases lying between the germline termini.